This T cell receptor beta chain was captured in a study of T-cell reconstitution after alpha-beta-depleted transplantation in children (dated by TCRdb to 2016 to 2017). Background for the entire study: Using TCR repertoire profiling, the study quantitatively followed how T-cell immune reconstitution unfolded in children after TCRalphabeta/CD19-depleted allogeneic hematopoietic cell transplantation.

After removal of 4 bases from V and 2 bases from J, the junction retains 8 bases not matched to a gene. As encoded in the germline V gene (reference sequence), CDR1 is DFQATT while CDR2 is SNEGSKA. The CDR3 contains 16 residues, cysteine and phenylalanine counted. Left in the record is the CDR3 DNA by itself, 48 bases read in frame from the first base. Library preparation employed PCR. Sequencing was performed on an Illumina HiSeq 2500. TCR libraries were prepared with molecular barcoding, using unique molecular identifiers to normalize TCRbeta repertoire quantification. TCRdb applied fastp at Q25 and MiXCR to the public reads, then kept only in-frame beta chains. CDR3 protein duplicates are merged, each entry listing the most common genes and DNA. A total of 440,000 or so distinct CDR3 sequences appear in this sample, around 9.9% of them only once. 4.5% to 6.5% of the sample is taken by the ten largest.

On this clonotype: No antigen is known for it. No base-level quality is on record; no much larger clone is a single base apart.

The chain links TRBV20-1 with TRBJ2-1; 10 nucleotides in the junction match TRBD1. The clonotype originates from a human donor who donated a stem cell graft to a child with acute myeloid leukemia. This specimen was PBMCs from the stem cell graft donor, taken from the stem cell graft. In nucleotide form, the sequence is TGCAGTGCTATCCAGGGACAGGGGTCTCCCTACAATGAGCAGTTCTTC. Its amino acids are CSAIQGQGSPYNEQFF.